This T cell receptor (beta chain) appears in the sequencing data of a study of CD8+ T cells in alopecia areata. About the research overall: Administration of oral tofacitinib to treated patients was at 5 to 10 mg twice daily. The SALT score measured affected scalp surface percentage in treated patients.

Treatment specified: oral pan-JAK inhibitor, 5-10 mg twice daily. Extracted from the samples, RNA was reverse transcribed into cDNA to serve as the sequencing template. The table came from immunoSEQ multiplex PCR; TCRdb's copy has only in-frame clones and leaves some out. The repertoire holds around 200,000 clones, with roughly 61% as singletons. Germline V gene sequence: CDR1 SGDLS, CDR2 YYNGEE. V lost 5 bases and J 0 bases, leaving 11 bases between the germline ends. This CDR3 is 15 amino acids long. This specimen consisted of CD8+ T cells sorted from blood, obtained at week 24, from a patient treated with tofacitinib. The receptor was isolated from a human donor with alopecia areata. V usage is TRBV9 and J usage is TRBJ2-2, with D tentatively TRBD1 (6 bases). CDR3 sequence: CASREDSANTGELFF. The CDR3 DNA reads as TGTGCCAGCAGAGAGGACAGTGCGAACACCGGGGAGCTGTTTTTT.